These 8 T cell receptor beta chains were all obtained from the same sample, sequenced in a study of technical replicates of blood from several donors (dated by TCRdb to the late 2010s). Preparation of the library involved the immunoSEQ multiplex PCR assay. TCRdb obtained this table from immuneACCESS and retained in-frame rearrangements with V and J assigned. These tables miss some clones; where compared with another copy, unresolved V genes account for less than half of the shortfall, and the remainder is unexplained. This sample lists about 80,000 clones; just over 85% were detected once. The ten biggest clones cover under 5.5% of the sample. Sample: PBMCs. The receptors were gathered from a human donor in good health. Some clones in this sample may be carry-over from other donors' samples.

The V call is TRBV27, the J call TRBJ1-5; D is possibly TRBD1 (6 bases). V was cut by 2 bases and J by 4 bases, with 12 bases left in between. The CDR3 has 15 amino acids. Germline values: CDR1 MNHEY, CDR2 SMNVEV (reference sequence). CDR3 bases: TGTGCCAGCAGTTTAGGGCAGGGGCGAAATCAGCCCCAGCATTTT. Translating gives CASSLGQGRNQPQHF.

This chain connects TRBV6-5 to TRBJ2-3; TRBD1 matches 8 bases. This CDR3 is built from 13 residues. J gave up 3 bases and V 5 bases, and 1 base lay outside the gene matches. The germline CDR1 and CDR2 sequences are MNHEY and SVGAGI. CDR3 bases: TGTGCCAGCAGTGGACAGGGTACAGATACGCAGTATTTT. Protein product: CASSGQGTDTQYF.

The chain couples TRBV10-2 to TRBJ2-5; possibly TRBD2 for D (6 bases). Gene TRBJ2-7 matches the end of the DNA better, so the J call may be wrong. The CDR3 consists of 13 residues. In germline, CDR1 is WSHSY, CDR2 SAAADI. The CDR3 is CASTGFGSYEQYF. The CDR3 nucleotides read TGCGCCAGCACCGGATTCGGGAGTTACGAGCAGTACTTC.

V is TRBV5-1 and J is TRBJ2-1, with D tentatively TRBD2 (10 bases). The CDR3 contains 19 residues. Germline CDR1 SGHRS, CDR2 YFSETQ. V gave up 4 bases and J gave up 4 bases, with 27 bases separating them. CDR3 sequence reads: CASSRGQGTAGGPYNEQFF. DNA of the CDR3: TGCGCCAGCAGCCGGGGACAGGGAACAGCGGGAGGGCCTTACAATGAGCAGTTCTTC.

This clone has just one count. This chain joins TRBV6-5 and TRBJ2-3; TRBD1 matches 7 bases. Looked up from germline, CDR1 is MNHEY and CDR2 is SVGAGI. V was clipped by 7 bases and J by 5 bases; unmatched bases: 12. The CDR3 consists of 15 residues. CDR3 amino acids: CASMYRGLIGDTQYF. CDR3 DNA sequence: TGTGCCAGCATGTACAGGGGTCTTATTGGAGATACGCAGTATTTT.

CDR3 residues: CASSLDRDGGYTF. CDR3 DNA: TGTGCCAGCAGCTTAGACAGGGACGGTGGCTACACCTTC. J is TRBJ1-2 and V is TRBV7-2, with TRBD1 as a possible D gene (6 bases). Germline-derived CDR1 and CDR2 are SGHTA and FQGNSA. Trimming shortened V by 1 base and J by 7 bases, and 10 bases separated the two germline ends. The CDR3 consists of 13 residues.

The rearrangement joins TRBV10-3 to TRBJ1-1; D remains unclear. Germline CDR1 and CDR2: ENHRY and SYGVKD. The CDR3 has 15 amino acids. Deletions cut 3 bases from V and 4 bases from J, with 15 bases between. CDR3 protein: CAISDDPIAITEAFF. The CDR3 region has the DNA TGTGCCATCAGTGATGATCCCATCGCGATCACTGAAGCTTTCTTT.

This rearrangement joins TRBV18 to TRBJ2-1; maybe TRBD2 (5 bases). V lost 3 bases and J lost 9, with 12 bases in between. Germline CDR1 is KGHSH and CDR2 is LQKENI. CDR3 size: 13 residues. DNA for the CDR3: TGTGCCAGCTCACCTCCGGTTGCGGGTGAGCAGTTCTTC. Its translation: CASSPPVAGEQFF.